These 13 T cell receptor beta chains share one sample of origin, sequenced in a study of T-cell memory formation after mild COVID-19. TCRdb independently ran MiXCR on the 5' RACE reads; one entry per CDR3 protein. This table has about 560,000 distinct CDR3 sequences, less than 25% appearing once. Sequencing was performed on PBMCs or a T cell subset sorted from them (not recorded which). Every receptor here comes from an adult woman who had mild COVID-19 (a few samples of this study predate the infection). Cell type and time point are not known.

V is TRBV24-1 and J is TRBJ1-2; tentative D call: TRBD1 (5 bases). The CDR3 runs to 15 residues. Between the trimmed V and J ends, which lost 4 bases and 8 bases, there was a span of 19 bases. CDR1 is KGHDR and CDR2 is SFDVKD in the germline V gene. The CDR3 coding sequence is TGTGCCACCAGTGACCCCGGGACCGTCGGAGGGGGCTACACCTTC. Translating gives CATSDPGTVGGGYTF.

This clonotype occurred a few times. The V gene is TRBV7-9, the J gene TRBJ2-1; the D gene is possibly TRBD1 (6 bases). V was trimmed by 5 bases and J by 0 bases, leaving 14 bases between them. The CDR3 extends over 16 amino acids. Germline V gives CDR1 SEHNR, CDR2 FQNEAQ (reference sequence). The CDR3 loop reads CASSDGTGYSYNEQFF. Here the CDR3 DNA reads TGTGCCAGCAGCGATGGAACAGGGTACTCCTACAATGAGCAGTTCTTC.

The gene calls are TRBV10-3 and TRBJ2-3; the D call may be TRBD1 or TRBD2 (5 bases each). The germline V and J ends were trimmed by 0 bases and 1 base, with 17 bases remaining between them. The CDR3 runs 18 residues. In germline, CDR1 is ENHRY, CDR2 SYGVKD. The CDR3 DNA reads as TGTGCCATCAGTGAGTCGGGGCATAGCGTTGTCGGCACAGATACGCAGTATTTT. Translating gives CAISESGHSVVGTDTQYF.

This clonotype was detected a few times. V is TRBV18 and J is TRBJ2-1, with D perhaps TRBD1 (6 bases). The germline gives CDR1 KGHSH, CDR2 LQKENI. The CDR3 spans 15 residues. The V gene lost 4 bases and the J gene lost 3 bases, with 13 bases spanning the gap. In DNA form, the CDR3 reads TGTGCCAGCTCACGAGGGGGTTTCGGCTACAATGAGCAGTTCTTC. It yields the protein CASSRGGFGYNEQFF.

The rearrangement links TRBV12-5 to TRBJ2-7; the D gene is possibly TRBD2 (5 bases). V dropped 5 bases and J dropped 3 bases, with 14 bases sitting between them. The CDR3 consists of 14 residues. Germline CDR1 is LGHNT and CDR2 is FRNRAP. The CDR3 nucleotides are TGTGCTAGTGGTCTGAGCGGCCGTTACTACGAGCAGTACTTC. Encoded protein: CASGLSGRYYEQYF.

This chain connects TRBV20-1 to TRBJ1-2, with no clear D. The CDR3 contains 11 residues. Germline V gene sequence: CDR1 DFQATT, CDR2 SNEGSKA (reference sequence). V was pared by 3 bases and J by 4 bases, with 6 bases between. This CDR3 is CSARTLYGYTF. The CDR3 DNA reads TGCAGTGCTAGGACACTCTATGGCTACACCTTC.

The rearrangement joins TRBV7-3 to TRBJ2-1, with 10 bases identical to TRBD2. The CDR3 is 15 residues long. Germline V CDR1 and CDR2: SGHTA, FQGTGA. Trimming took 5 bases from V and 3 from J; bases not matched to a gene: 4. CDR3 protein: CASSPGLAVYNEQFF. The CDR3 DNA is TGTGCCAGCAGCCCCGGACTAGCGGTCTACAATGAGCAGTTCTTC.

This clonotype was picked up a small number of times. J is TRBJ2-2 and V is TRBV5-1; D remains unclear. The V end lost 0 bases, the J end lost 2 bases, and 11 bases lay between the germline ends. Germline V CDR1 and CDR2: SGHRS, YFSETQ. The length of the CDR3 is 16 residues. CDR3 in amino acids: CASSLEPDINTGELFF. The DNA for the CDR3 is TGCGCCAGCAGCTTGGAACCAGATATTAACACCGGGGAGCTGTTTTTT. Drawing the rest from reference TRBV5-1 and TRBJ2-2, the complete variable domain is KAGVTQTPRYLIKTRGQQVTLSCSPISGHRSVSWYQQTPGQGLQFLFEYFSETQRNKGNFPGRFSGRQFSNSRSEMNVSTLELGDSALYLCASSLEPDINTGELFFGEGSRLTVL.

In its sample, this clonotype was seen a few times. The chain has TRBV10-3 and TRBJ2-7, with D unresolved. The germline V gene has CDR1 ENHRY and CDR2 SYGVKD. The CDR3 is 12 amino acids. V was trimmed by 0 bases and J by 3 bases, leaving 3 bases between them. The CDR3: CAISESDYEQYF. As DNA, the CDR3 is TGTGCCATCAGTGAGTCGGACTACGAGCAGTACTTC.

The rearrangement uses TRBV9 and TRBJ2-3; 13 bases agree with TRBD2. Germline CDR1 and CDR2: SGDLS and YYNGEE. The ends lost 3 bases at V and 2 bases at J; junction bases unmatched: 12. This CDR3 contains 19 residues. CDR3 loop: CASSERGSGLAGLTDTQYF. CDR3 nucleotides: TGTGCCAGCAGCGAGAGGGGTTCGGGACTAGCGGGACTCACAGATACGCAGTATTTT.

This clonotype was seen more than once but under ten times. The V gene is TRBV7-9, the J gene TRBJ1-2; possibly TRBD1 for D (5 bases). V lost 5 bases and J 5 bases, leaving 21 bases between the germline ends. Germline CDR1 SEHNR, CDR2 FQNEAQ (reference sequence). The CDR3 sequence is 16 residues long. The chain's CDR3 is CASSDNKGGTRYGYTF. The CDR3, as DNA: TGTGCCAGCAGCGATAATAAGGGTGGGACCCGATATGGCTACACCTTC.

V is TRBV20-1 and J is TRBJ1-5, with TRBD1 matching 9 bases. The CDR3 is made up of 17 amino acids. The germline V gene has CDR1 DFQATT and CDR2 SNEGSKA (reference sequence). Trimming took 5 bases from V and 0 from J; bases not matched to a gene: 11. The CDR3 nucleotides read TGCAGTGCTGTGATGACAGGGGGAAAAAATAGCAATCAGCCCCAGCATTTT. Residues: CSAVMTGGKNSNQPQHF.

This clonotype was recorded once. The chain couples TRBV9 to TRBJ1-1; D gene uncertain. In germline, CDR1 is SGDLS, CDR2 YYNGEE. The CDR3 contains 14 residues. V was clipped by 3 bases and J by 6 bases, with 15 bases between them. Here the CDR3 DNA reads TGTGCCAGCAGCGCCGTTGGACTGGCCTCTGAAGCTTTCTTT. Amino acid sequence: CASSAVGLASEAFF. The full variable domain, its missing parts supplied by reference TRBV9 and TRBJ1-1, is DSGVTQTPKHLITATGQRVTLRCSPRSGDLSVYWYQQSLDQGLQFLIQYYNGEERAKGNILERFSAQQFPDLHSELNLSSLELGDSALYFCASSAVGLASEAFFGQGTRLTVV.